The rows below give T cell receptor beta chains drawn from one sample of a study of early T cells in non-severe SARS-CoV-2 infection. TCRdb itself ran the 5' RACE reads through MiXCR, one entry per CDR3 protein. The sample carries 45,000 to 65,000 distinct CDR3 sequences, about 9.7% recorded once. Sequencing used whole blood. The source is an adult who was a healthcare worker with PCR-confirmed SARS-CoV-2 infection or an uninfected control (not recorded which). Each CDR3 is given with its conserved first and last residue. The order of the fields is clone size, D gene, CDR3 length, J gene, V gene, CDR3 DNA, CDR3 protein. A D gene is named only where the DNA matches it firmly. Not every row has a clone size; where given, it reads once, few, many or a size class.

-,TRBD1,17,TRBJ2-6,TRBV12-3/TRBV12-4,TGTGCCAGCACACGGACAGGGGACAGCTCTGGGGCCAACGTCCTGACTTTC,CASTRTGDSSGANVLTF
many,-,14,TRBJ2-2,TRBV30,TGTGCCTGGAGTCAGGGGCGACTCACCGGGGAGCTGTTTTTT,CAWSQGRLTGELFF
-,TRBD1,16,TRBJ2-3,TRBV6-5,TGTGCCAGCAGTTACTCCGCGGACAGGGGGACAGATACGCAGTATTTT,CASSYSADRGTDTQYF
-,-,15,TRBJ2-5,TRBV6-2/TRBV6-3,TGTGCCAGCAGTCCATGGAGGGACCACCAAGAGACCCAGTACTTC,CASSPWRDHQETQYF
many,TRBD1,16,TRBJ2-1,TRBV6-1,TGTGCCAGCAGTGCCACACAGGGGGCCCTCTCCAATGAGCAGTTCTTC,CASSATQGALSNEQFF
many,-,11,TRBJ2-5,TRBV5-8,TGTGCCAGCAGCTTAATAGAGACCCAGTACTTC,CASSLIETQYF
many,TRBD2,16,TRBJ2-1,TRBV20-1,TGCAGTGCTAGAGATCCTTTGGCGGGAGTTAACAATGAGCAGTTCTTC,CSARDPLAGVNNEQFF
many,-,14,TRBJ2-7,TRBV12-3/TRBV12-4,TGTGCCAGCAGTTTATGGTCTAAATCCTACGAGCAGTACTTC,CASSLWSKSYEQYF
many,TRBD2,15,TRBJ2-7,TRBV20-1,TGCAGTGCTGGGGTGGGGACTAGCGGCTCCTACGAGCAGTACTTC,CSAGVGTSGSYEQYF
many,-,13,TRBJ2-4,TRBV7-3,TGTGCCAGCAGTTCCGGCGGGGAAAACATTCAGTACTTC,CASSSGGENIQYF
many,TRBD2,15,TRBJ2-3,TRBV13,TGTGCCAGCAGCTTAGAGGGACTAGCGGGCGTTACGCAGTATTTT,CASSLEGLAGVTQYF
many,-,14,TRBJ2-7,TRBV10-3,TGTGCCATCAGTGACGCATCGGCTACCTACGAGCAGTACTTC,CAISDASATYEQYF
-,TRBD1,16,TRBJ2-7,TRBV15,TGTGCCACCAGCAGAGACAAACCCGGGACAGGGGCCGAGCAGTACTTC,CATSRDKPGTGAEQYF
many,TRBD2,14,TRBJ2-2,TRBV3-1,TGTGCCAGCAGCGCCGGGGGGGGCGCCGGGGAGCTGTTTTTT,CASSAGGGAGELFF
many,TRBD2,16,TRBJ2-2,TRBV5-3,TGTGCCAGCTCCGGCGGGGGGCAAATAGACACCGGGGAGCTGTTTTTT,CASSGGGQIDTGELFF
many,-,15,TRBJ2-1,TRBV6-5,TGTGCCAGCATCGGGATGAGAAACTCCTACAATGAGCAGTTCTTC,CASIGMRNSYNEQFF
many,-,18,TRBJ1-1,TRBV10-2,TGCGCCAGCAGTAGTTCTGTCGGGGCAGGGAGAGAGAACACTGAAGCTTTCTTT,CASSSSVGAGRENTEAFF
many,-,13,TRBJ1-4,TRBV7-9,TGTGCCAGCAGCTTAGCGGAGAGGGGAAAACTGTTTTTT,CASSLAERGKLFF
few,TRBD1,12,TRBJ2-7,TRBV24-1,TGTGCCACCAGGGGGGACAGCTACGAGCAGTACTTC,CATRGDSYEQYF
many,TRBD1,15,TRBJ1-2,TRBV20-1,TGCAGTGCCCGACAGGGGGGACAGGGGGGCTATGGCTACACCTTC,CSARQGGQGGYGYTF
many,TRBD1,16,TRBJ2-3,TRBV5-6,TGTGCCAGCAGCTTGTCCTGGGACAGCCCCACAGATACGCAGTATTTT,CASSLSWDSPTDTQYF
many,TRBD1,15,TRBJ2-3,TRBV16,TGTGCCAGCAGCCAAAGACAGGGGGCAGGAGATACGCAGTATTTT,CASSQRQGAGDTQYF
many,TRBD1,14,TRBJ1-1,TRBV6-5,TGTGCCAGCAGGCCCGGACAGGGCTTTTCTGAAGCTTTCTTT,CASRPGQGFSEAFF
-,TRBD2,14,TRBJ2-1,TRBV6-2/TRBV6-3,TGTGCCAGCAGTGTAGCGGGAGGGCCTTCTGAGCAGTTCTTC,CASSVAGGPSEQFF
-,-,13,TRBJ1-5,TRBV2,TGTGCCAGCTCCCGAGGAGAGGATCAGCCCCAGCATTTT,CASSRGEDQPQHF
many,-,15,TRBJ1-5,TRBV4-2,TGTGCCAGCAGCCGAGTACAGGGTGACAATCAGCCCCAGCATTTT,CASSRVQGDNQPQHF
many,-,15,TRBJ1-3,TRBV7-2,TGTGCCAGCAGCTTAACCGGGTCTCTGGGAAACACCATATATTTT,CASSLTGSLGNTIYF
many,TRBD2,12,TRBJ2-3,TRBV20-1,TGCAGTGCTAGGGGGGGGACTCCACCCAACTATTTT,CSARGGTPPNYF
few,-,12,TRBJ2-2,TRBV7-9,TGTGCCAGCAATTCGGGCACCGGGGAGCTGTTTTTT,CASNSGTGELFF
many,TRBD2,16,TRBJ2-1,TRBV7-3,TGTGCCAGCAGCTTAAACATGCGCGGGAGAAACAATGAGCAGTTCTTC,CASSLNMRGRNNEQFF
few,-,12,TRBJ1-5,TRBV15,TGTGCCACCAGCAGAGATAGCCAGCCCCAGCATTTT,CATSRDSQPQHF
many,-,13,TRBJ2-7,TRBV10-3,TGTGCCATCAGGGACATAGCAGACTACGAGCAGTACTTC,CAIRDIADYEQYF
many,-,15,TRBJ2-7,TRBV7-9,TGTGCCAGCAGCACGAGGGCCGACAACTCCTACGAGCAGTACTTC,CASSTRADNSYEQYF
-,TRBD1,17,TRBJ2-7,TRBV12-3/TRBV12-4,TGTGCCAGCAGTCCTGACAGGGGCCGTTTAAGCTCCTACGAGCAGTACTTC,CASSPDRGRLSSYEQYF
many,TRBD1,15,TRBJ2-1,TRBV11-2,TGTGCCAGCAGCCCGGGACAGGGGGAAGACAATGAGCAGTTCTTC,CASSPGQGEDNEQFF
many,TRBD1,13,TRBJ1-1,TRBV10-1,TGCGCCAGCAGCCGGGACAGGGCCACTGAAGCTTTCTTT,CASSRDRATEAFF
many,-,15,TRBJ1-6,TRBV4-3,TGCGCCAGCAGCCAAGGACAGATATATAATTCACCCCTCCACTTT,CASSQGQIYNSPLHF
many,TRBD1,15,TRBJ2-5,TRBV6-5,TGTGCCAGCAGCCAAAAGGGGAGAGGGGGCAAGACCCAGTACTTC,CASSQKGRGGKTQYF
many,TRBD2,16,TRBJ2-3,TRBV7-2,TGTGCCAGCAGCCACGCAAAGCGGGGACGCACAGATACGCAGTATTTT,CASSHAKRGRTDTQYF
many,TRBD1,13,TRBJ2-3,TRBV2,TGTGCCAGCAAAAGGATCAGGGGGGATACGCAGTATTTT,CASKRIRGDTQYF
many,TRBD2,17,TRBJ2-1,TRBV7-9,TGTGCCAGCAGCACACTAGCGGGGGGTCCCTATTGGAATGAGCAGTTCTTC,CASSTLAGGPYWNEQFF
many,-,10,TRBJ1-2,TRBV29-1,TGCAGCGTTGATAATGGGGGCTACACCTTC,CSVDNGGYTF
-,TRBD1,16,TRBJ1-5,TRBV6-6,TGTGCCAGCAGTCCGGTAGACAGGGACGTCAATCAGCCCCAGCATTTT,CASSPVDRDVNQPQHF
many,-,11,TRBJ1-1,TRBV27,TGTGCCACCTGGGTGGGCACTGAAGCTTTCTTT,CATWVGTEAFF
many,-,14,TRBJ2-1,TRBV10-3,TGTGCCATCAGTGAAGGGAGGGGGGCGAATGAGCAGTTCTTC,CAISEGRGANEQFF
few,-,16,TRBJ2-3,TRBV12-3/TRBV12-4,TGTGCCAGCAGCGCTCGACTAGGGACGGGGCCAGATACGCAGTATTTT,CASSARLGTGPDTQYF
many,-,12,TRBJ2-1,TRBV2,TGTGCCAGCAGTGCGGCTTACAATGAGCAGTTCTTC,CASSAAYNEQFF
-,-,13,TRBJ1-4,TRBV30,TGTGCCTGGAGTGTACAAGGCAATGAAAAACTGTTTTTT,CAWSVQGNEKLFF
few,TRBD1,15,TRBJ2-7,TRBV3-1,TGTGCCAGCAGCCGGGACAGGGGGCCTACCTACGAGCAGTACTTC,CASSRDRGPTYEQYF
many,-,18,TRBJ2-5,TRBV9,TGTGCCAGCAGCGTAGGGGAGATCCGAAGTTGGGGACAAGAGACCCAGTACTTC,CASSVGEIRSWGQETQYF
many,-,14,TRBJ2-1,TRBV11-2,TGTGCCAGCAGCCATTCCGGGACCTACAATGAGCAGTTCTTC,CASSHSGTYNEQFF
many,-,17,TRBJ1-6,TRBV5-5,TGTGCCAGCAGCCACGTGGTCTCATCTGATTATAATTCACCCCTCCACTTT,CASSHVVSSDYNSPLHF
many,TRBD1,13,TRBJ1-1,TRBV2,TGTGCCAGCAGCGGACAGGGAGTTACTGAAGCTTTCTTT,CASSGQGVTEAFF
-,TRBD1,15,TRBJ1-2,TRBV7-2,TGTGCCAGCAGCTTGGGACAGGGATTTGACTATGGCTACACCTTC,CASSLGQGFDYGYTF